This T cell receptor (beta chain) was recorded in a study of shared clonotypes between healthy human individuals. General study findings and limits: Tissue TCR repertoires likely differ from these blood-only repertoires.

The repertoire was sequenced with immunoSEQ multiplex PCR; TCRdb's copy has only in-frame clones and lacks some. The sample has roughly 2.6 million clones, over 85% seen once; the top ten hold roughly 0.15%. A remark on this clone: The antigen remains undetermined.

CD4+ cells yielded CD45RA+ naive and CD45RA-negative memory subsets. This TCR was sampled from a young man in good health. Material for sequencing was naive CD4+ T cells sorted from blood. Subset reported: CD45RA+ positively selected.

CDR3 sequence reads: CASSLMGEKETQYF. CDR3 sequence (DNA): TGTGCCAGCAGCTTAATGGGGGAGAAAGAGACCCAGTACTTC. The chain is built from TRBV11-3 and TRBJ2-5; D assignment may be TRBD1 or TRBD2 (5 bases each). CDR3 length equals 14 residues. Germline-derived CDR1 and CDR2 are SGHNT and YENEEA. Trimming stripped 2 bases from V and 3 bases from J, with 10 bases between. The variable domain in full, completed from reference TRBV11-3 and TRBJ2-5, reads EAGVVQSPRYKIIEKKQPVAFWCNPISGHNTLYWYLQNLGQGPELLIRYENEEAVDDSQLPKDRFSAERLKGVDSTLKIQPAELGDSAVYLCASSLMGEKETQYFGPGTRLLVL.